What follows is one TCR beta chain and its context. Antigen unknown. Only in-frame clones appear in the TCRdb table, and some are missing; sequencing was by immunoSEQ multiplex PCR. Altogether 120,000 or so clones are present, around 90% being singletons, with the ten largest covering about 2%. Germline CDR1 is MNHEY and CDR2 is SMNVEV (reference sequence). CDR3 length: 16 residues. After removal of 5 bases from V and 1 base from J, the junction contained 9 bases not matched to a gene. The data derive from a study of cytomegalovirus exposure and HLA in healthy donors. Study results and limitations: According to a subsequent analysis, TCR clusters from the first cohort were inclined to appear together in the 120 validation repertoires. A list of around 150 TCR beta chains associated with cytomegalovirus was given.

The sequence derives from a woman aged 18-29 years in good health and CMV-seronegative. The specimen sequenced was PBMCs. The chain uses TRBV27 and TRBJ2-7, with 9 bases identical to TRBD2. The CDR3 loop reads CASSPIAGGKSYEQYF. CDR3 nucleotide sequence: TGTGCCAGCAGTCCTATTGCGGGAGGGAAGTCCTACGAGCAGTACTTC.